This record concerns one T cell receptor (beta chain) sequence. 13 Jbeta primers and 60 Vbeta primers were used for the PCR. Assay: immunoSEQ multiplex PCR; the TCRdb copy retains only in-frame clones and omits some. In the table there are 150,000 to 200,000 clones, around 84% of which are singletons. This entry comes from a study of cytomegalovirus exposure and HLA in healthy donors. The CDR3 consists of 17 residues. V lost 2 bases to trimming and J lost 2 bases, with 17 bases between them. Per germline, CDR1 LGHNA and CDR2 YNFKEQ. Specimen: PBMCs. The gene calls are TRBV4-2 and TRBJ2-3; D not certain. The TCR sequence derives from a man aged 40-55 years in good health and CMV-seropositive. CDR3 DNA sequence: TGTGCCAGCAGCCAAAGTCTAGTTGTGGTAATCACAGATACGCAGTATTTT. It codes for CASSQSLVVVITDTQYF.